This T cell receptor (beta chain) was sequenced for a study of Tregs in tolerant kidney transplant recipients. This CDR3 contains 15 residues. V was trimmed by 4 bases and J by 4 bases, leaving 14 bases between them. Germline V gene data show CDR1 as SNHLY and CDR2 as FYNNEI. Worth noting for this clone: What it binds is not known.

The repertoire was sequenced with immunoSEQ multiplex PCR; TCRdb's copy has only in-frame clones and lacks some. This table has about 120,000 clones, about 90% appearing once. CD4+CD25+CD127- Tregs, CD4+CD25- non-Tregs, CD4 and CD8 cells were sorted. Study-wide results and caveats: No direct test of biological reproducibility was done here. Tregs expanded with activated donor B cells seemed most donor-specific. Validation in larger populations is needed because few patients were studied.

The receptor was derived from a human donor in good health. Sequencing used CD4+ T cells from blood. The V and J genes are TRBV2 and TRBJ2-1; D is tentatively TRBD1 or TRBD2 (5 bases each). In nucleotides, the CDR3 is TGTGCCAGCAGTGGAGAGGGGCTAAATTACAATGAGCAGTTCTTC. As protein: CASSGEGLNYNEQFF.